These 7 T cell receptor beta chains originate from one sample sequenced in a study of T cell responses to AZD1222 COVID-19 vaccine. The table came from immunoSEQ multiplex PCR; TCRdb's copy has only in-frame clones and leaves some out. The table shows about 160,000 clones, with 88% occurring only once. The sequencing used peripheral blood, collected 28 days after the second AZD1222 dose. These receptors came from an adult who received the AZD1222 COVID-19 vaccine.

The chain uses TRBV12-5 and TRBJ1-2; no reliable D call. The CDR3 extends over 15 amino acids. V was cut by 1 base and J by 3 bases, with 12 bases left in between. Germline V gene data show CDR1 as LGHNT and CDR2 as FRNRAP. Written as DNA, the CDR3 is TGTGCTAGTGGTTTGGGGTACAACCTAGACTATGGCTACACCTTC. It specifies CASGLGYNLDYGYTF.

The chain uses TRBV6-5 and TRBJ1-5; tentative D call: TRBD1 (6 bases). CDR3 length: 14 residues. Trimming shortened V by 2 bases and J by 9 bases, and 14 bases separated the two germline ends. From germline, CDR1 is MNHEY and CDR2 SVGAGI. The CDR3 here is CASSYDGGRGPQHF. The CDR3 DNA sequence: TGTGCCAGCAGTTACGACGGGGGCAGGGGGCCCCAGCATTTT.

The chain has TRBV7-2 and TRBJ1-5; D unresolved. The CDR3 length is 12 residues. Looked up from germline, CDR1 is SGHTA and CDR2 is FQGNSA. The germline V and J ends were trimmed by 6 bases and 0 bases, with 3 bases remaining between them. CDR3 loop: CASSNSNQPQHF. In DNA form, the CDR3 reads TGTGCCAGCAGTAATAGCAATCAGCCCCAGCATTTT.

This chain uses TRBV6-2 or TRBV6-3 with TRBJ1-1, with a tentative D call TRBD1 (6 bases). CDR3 length: 15 amino acids. The V gene's germline CDR1 is MNHEY and CDR2 SVGEGT. The V and J ends lost 2 bases and 2 bases respectively, with 12 bases between them. The chain's CDR3 is CASSYQGMGNTEAFF. DNA of the CDR3: TGTGCCAGCAGTTACCAGGGGATGGGAAACACTGAAGCTTTCTTT.

V is TRBV5-6 and J is TRBJ2-7; 8 bases line up with TRBD2. J lost 0 bases, V lost 0 bases, and 2 bases had no gene match. The CDR3 is 15 amino acids. The germline V gene encodes CDR1 SGHDT and CDR2 YYEEEE. The CDR3 nucleotides read TGTGCCAGCAGCTTGGTCGCGGGGGGCTCCTACGAGCAGTACTTC. This encodes CASSLVAGGSYEQYF.

The sample holds a few counts of this clone. Within the sample, other DNA sequences also encode this same CDR3. The gene calls are TRBV18 and TRBJ2-2, with unresolved D. Germline V gives CDR1 KGHSH, CDR2 LQKENI. V lost 3 bases to trimming and J lost 3 bases, with 2 bases between them. The CDR3 has 12 amino acids. CDR3 in DNA: TGTGCCAGCTCACCGTACACCGGGGAGCTGTTTTTT. Amino acid sequence: CASSPYTGELFF.

CDR3 DNA: TGTGCCAGCAACGTCGGGGGACCCTATGGCTACACCTTC. Its translation: CASNVGGPYGYTF. The chain joins TRBV2 to TRBJ1-2, with D tentatively TRBD1 (5 bases). The CDR3 extends over 13 amino acids. Germline CDR1 and CDR2: SNHLY and FYNNEI. V was shortened by 7 bases and J by 4 bases, with 13 bases between the two germline ends.